Presented here are 29 T cell receptor beta chains from one specimen sequenced in a study of cytomegalovirus exposure and HLA in healthy donors (dated by TCRdb to 2015 to 2018). The library came from the immunoSEQ multiplex PCR assay. A mixture of 60 forward primers for TCR Vbeta segments and 13 reverse primers for TCR Jbeta segments was used in the multiplex PCR. TCRdb re-hosts the immuneACCESS table, in-frame sequences only. Its copies lack some clones; in the studies checked, an unresolved V gene accounts for under half of them, and the cause for the rest is not known. The sample includes more than 200,000 clones, with roughly 80% observed a single time. The ten largest clones capture around a sixth of the sample. Specimen: PBMCs. The receptors shown here come from a man in his forties or fifties in good health and CMV-seronegative.

J is TRBJ2-7 and V is TRBV15; maybe TRBD2 (6 bases). The CDR3 totals 13 residues. CDR1 LNHNV and CDR2 YYDKDF come from the germline V gene (reference sequence). V lost 4 bases and J 5 bases, leaving 12 bases between the germline ends. The CDR3 DNA reads as TGTGCCACCAGCACGGTCGGGGGAAACGAGCAGTACTTC. As protein: CATSTVGGNEQYF.

The chain has TRBV7-3 and TRBJ1-1; no clear D. V lost 1 base and J 0 bases, leaving 15 bases between the germline ends. The CDR3 spans 17 residues. Germline CDR1 is SGHTA and CDR2 is FQGTGA. The CDR3 nucleotides are TGTGCCAGCAGCTTAAAGCCAATCCCAGACTTGAACACTGAAGCTTTCTTT. Its protein product is CASSLKPIPDLNTEAFF. Based on the CDR3 plus reference TRBV7-3 and TRBJ1-1, the full variable domain is GAGVSQTPSNKVTEKGKYVELRCDPISGHTALYWYRQSLGQGPEFLIYFQGTGAADDSGLPNDRFFAVRPEGSVSTLKIQRTERGDSAVYLCASSLKPIPDLNTEAFFGQGTRLTVV.

This chain joins TRBV19 and TRBJ2-7; D is undetermined. The CDR3 length is 13 residues. Germline V CDR1 and CDR2: LNHDA, SQIVND (reference sequence). The V end lost 4 bases, the J end lost 2 bases, and 9 bases lay between the germline ends. CDR3 protein: CASSNRHTYEQYF. For the CDR3, the DNA is TGTGCCAGTAGTAACCGCCACACCTACGAGCAGTACTTC.

The chain joins TRBV28 to TRBJ2-7; TRBD1 matches 8 bases. This CDR3 region has 15 residues. J was trimmed by 3 bases and V by 4 bases; bases with no gene match: 8. Germline V gene data show CDR1 as MDHEN and CDR2 as SYDVKM. The CDR3 DNA sequence: TGTGCCAGCAGTTCCCCCGGGACAGGCATCTACGAGCAGTACTTC. Translated, it gives CASSSPGTGIYEQYF. Using reference TRBV28 and TRBJ2-7 for the parts outside the CDR3, the full variable domain is DVKVTQSSRYLVKRTGEKVFLECVQDMDHENMFWYRQDPGLGLRLIYFSYDVKMKEKGDIPEGYSVSREKKERFSLILESASTNQTSMYLCASSSPGTGIYEQYFGPGTRLTVT.

This clone was detected once. The chain joins TRBV7-2 to TRBJ2-2; 12 positions match TRBD2. The ends lost 6 bases at V and 7 bases at J; junction bases unmatched: 15. Germline V gene sequence: CDR1 SGHTA, CDR2 FQGNSA. CDR3 length equals 18 residues. CDR3 DNA: TGTGCCAGCAGTTATCGGGACCTAGCGGGGGGGCCCCACGGGGAGCTGTTTTTT. Translation gives CASSYRDLAGGPHGELFF.

The chain couples TRBV6-1 to TRBJ1-2; no definite D call. Germline V gene sequence: CDR1 MNHNS, CDR2 SASEGT. The CDR3 has 13 residues. The ends were cut back, 11 bases at V and 2 bases at J, with 15 bases in the middle. The CDR3 spells CAGETGKNYGYTF. The CDR3 DNA is TGTGCCGGGGAGACCGGGAAAAACTATGGCTACACCTTC.

This clone was observed once. The chain employs TRBV7-9 and TRBJ2-7; 11 bases map to TRBD1. Germline V gene lookup returns CDR1 SEHNR and CDR2 FQNEAQ (reference sequence). The trim removed 5 bases at V and 7 bases at J, leaving 7 bases unmatched. The CDR3 is 14 residues long. CDR3 loop: CASSLTGTGGEQYF. The CDR3 DNA reads as TGTGCCAGCAGCCTCACAGGGACAGGGGGGGAGCAGTACTTC.

The chain uses TRBV4-3 and TRBJ1-2; 9 bases are shared with TRBD1. Germline trimming cut 4 bases from V and 7 bases from J; bases unmatched to any gene: 10. CDR3 length: 15 amino acids. Germline values: CDR1 LGHNA, CDR2 YSLEER. As DNA, the CDR3 is TGCGCCAGCAGCCTTTCGACCGGGACAGGGAGTGGCTACACCTTC. Protein: CASSLSTGTGSGYTF.

This clone has just one count. As DNA, the CDR3 is TGTGCCAGCAGACAACGGACAGGGGGATATGGCTACACCTTC. This translates into CASRQRTGGYGYTF. V gene TRBV27 combines with J gene TRBJ1-2; 10 bases are shared with TRBD1. Germline V gene lookup returns CDR1 MNHEY and CDR2 SMNVEV (reference sequence). The J segment lost 5 bases and the V segment lost 6 bases, leaving 6 bases of the junction unmatched. The CDR3 has 14 residues.

This chain connects TRBV5-1 to TRBJ2-5, with TRBD2 identical over 16 bases. The germline V gene has CDR1 SGHRS and CDR2 YFSETQ. The CDR3 is 17 amino acids. V dropped 0 bases and J dropped 5; count of bases not matched to a gene: 4. The CDR3 sequence is CASSLAGTSGRGETQYF. In DNA, the CDR3 is TGCGCCAGCAGCTTGGCCGGGACTAGCGGGAGGGGTGAGACCCAGTACTTC.

This clone was counted a few times. V usage is TRBV28 and J usage is TRBJ1-5; a possible D gene is TRBD1 (6 bases). V gave up 2 bases and J gave up 1 base, with 15 bases separating them. The CDR3 has 17 amino acids. Per germline, CDR1 MDHEN and CDR2 SYDVKM. The CDR3 region has the DNA TGTGCCAGCAGTTTAGGGGGGGCCGAGGGGAGCAATCAGCCCCAGCATTTT. Its protein is CASSLGGAEGSNQPQHF.

As for this clone: At one boundary the junction diverges from the germline segment, which might be a read error. The rearrangement joins TRBV11-1 to TRBJ2-1; 12 bases fit TRBD2. Germline-derived CDR1 and CDR2 are SGHAT and FQDESV (reference sequence). The CDR3 length is 15 residues. The CDR3 nucleotides are TGTGTCAGCAGCCAGACTAGCGGGAGTTACAATGAGCAGTTCTTC. This gives the protein CVSSQTSGSYNEQFF.

A few counts support this clone. V and J are TRBV6-6 and TRBJ1-2, with TRBD1 as a possible D gene (5 bases). This CDR3 is 15 amino acids long. CDR1 is MNHNY and CDR2 is SVGAGI in the germline V gene (reference sequence). Trimming took 4 bases from V and 2 from J, leaving 14 bases between them. DNA of the CDR3: TGTGCCAGCAGTTTCGGGCAGGGAGGGAACTATGGCTACACCTTC. Its protein product is CASSFGQGGNYGYTF.

This chain joins TRBV9 and TRBJ1-1; maybe TRBD1 (5 bases). The CDR3 consists of 14 residues. V was cut by 0 bases and J by 7 bases, with 13 bases left in between. Germline assignment: CDR1 SGDLS and CDR2 YYNGEE. The CDR3 reads CASSVVGDLGEAFF. CDR3 DNA sequence: TGTGCCAGCAGCGTAGTGGGGGACTTGGGTGAAGCTTTCTTT.

The CDR3 DNA reads as TGTGCCAGCAGTAAACCTGGGACAGGCGGAGAGACCCAGTACTTC. Amino acid sequence: CASSKPGTGGETQYF. V is TRBV6-5 and J is TRBJ2-5; TRBD1 aligns across 8 bases. Trimming took 5 bases from V and 4 from J; bases not matched to a gene: 9. Per the germline V gene, CDR1 is MNHEY and CDR2 is SVGAGI. The CDR3 consists of 15 residues.

This clone was counted once. V is TRBV13 and J is TRBJ2-3, with D perhaps matching TRBD2 (6 bases). The V end lost 3 bases, the J end lost 4 bases, and 11 bases lay between the germline ends. Per germline, CDR1 PRHDT and CDR2 FYEKMQ (reference sequence). The CDR3 loop spans 14 amino acids. As DNA, the CDR3 is TGTGCCAGCAGCTTCGGGGGAGTAGCAGATACGCAGTATTTT. It yields the protein CASSFGGVADTQYF. Together with reference TRBV13 and TRBJ2-3, the CDR3 gives the full variable domain: AAGVIQSPRHLIKEKRETATLKCYPIPRHDTVYWYQQGPGQDPQFLISFYEKMQSDKGSIPDRFSAQQFSDYHSELNMSSLELGDSALYFCASSFGGVADTQYFGPGTRLTVL.

The chain is built from TRBV6-5 and TRBJ1-1, with unresolved D. In germline, CDR1 is MNHEY, CDR2 SVGAGI. V shed 0 bases and J shed 3 bases, with 5 bases lying between them. The CDR3 is made up of 13 amino acids. CDR3 DNA: TGTGCCAGCAGTTACTCCGACTACACTGAAGCTTTCTTT. As protein: CASSYSDYTEAFF.

The J gene is TRBJ2-2, the V gene TRBV2; 8 bases match TRBD1. CDR1 and CDR2 from the germline V gene are SNHLY and FYNNEI. This CDR3 region has 14 residues. The junction had 7 bases not matched to a gene; V was cut back by 6 bases and J by 7 bases. CDR3 nucleotides: TGTGCCAGCAGAAGTCAGGGGGCAGACGGGGAGCTGTTTTTT. It is translated as CASRSQGADGELFF.

This chain connects TRBV9 to TRBJ2-7, with 7 bases identical to TRBD2. This CDR3 comprises 15 residues. Germline V CDR1 and CDR2: SGDLS, YYNGEE. The junction had 9 bases not matched to a gene; V was cut back by 4 bases and J by 2 bases. CDR3 in DNA: TGTGCCAGCAGCCCCCGGGGGACTATAACCTACGAGCAGTACTTC. Translation gives CASSPRGTITYEQYF.

In this sample, this clone turned up a few times. The V call is TRBV5-4, the J call TRBJ2-1; 16 bases agree with TRBD2. The J segment lost 5 bases and the V segment lost 4 bases, leaving 3 bases of the junction unmatched. Germline values: CDR1 SGHNT, CDR2 YYREEE (reference sequence). The CDR3 runs to 16 residues. CDR3 coding DNA: TGTGCCAGCAGCAAGGGACTAGCGGGGGGGCACAATGAGCAGTTCTTC. As protein: CASSKGLAGGHNEQFF.

V is TRBV14 and J is TRBJ2-7, with TRBD2 identical over 10 bases. This CDR3 is 15 amino acids long. CDR1 is SGHDN and CDR2 is FVKESK in the germline V gene. V was pared by 3 bases and J by 4 bases, with 6 bases of the junction left unmatched. In nucleotides, the CDR3 is TGTGCCAGCAGCCAGTATAGCGGGAGGATATACGAGCAGTACTTC. Its translation: CASSQYSGRIYEQYF.

This chain uses TRBV19 with TRBJ2-3, with TRBD1 matching over 7 bases. Germline assignment: CDR1 LNHDA and CDR2 SQIVND (reference sequence). CDR3 size: 15 residues. V trimming: 7 bases; J trimming: 0 bases; junction bases outside the gene matches: 7. CDR3 loop: CASNGDSFSTDTQYF. For the CDR3, the DNA is TGTGCCAGTAATGGGGACAGCTTTAGCACAGATACGCAGTATTTT. The whole variable domain, remainder taken from reference TRBV19 and TRBJ2-3, is DGGITQSPKYLFRKEGQNVTLSCEQNLNHDAMYWYRQDPGQGLRLIYYSQIVNDFQKGDIAEGYSVSREKKESFPLTVTSAQKNPTAFYLCASNGDSFSTDTQYFGPGTRLTVL.

V is TRBV6-1 and J is TRBJ1-6; the D gene is possibly TRBD1 (6 bases). Germline V lookup: CDR1 MNHNS, CDR2 SASEGT. This CDR3 has 15 residues. Trimming pared 7 bases from V and 7 bases from J, leaving 17 bases between. CDR3 in DNA: TGTGCCAGCACCCCTTGGGGACAAGTAAATTCACCCCTCCACTTT. It specifies CASTPWGQVNSPLHF.

This chain joins TRBV2 and TRBJ2-2; TRBD2 agrees at 7 bases. The germline gives CDR1 SNHLY, CDR2 FYNNEI. The CDR3 totals 14 residues. After removal of 6 bases from V and 2 bases from J, the junction contained 3 bases not matched to a gene. Written as DNA, the CDR3 is TGTGCCAGCAGGGGACTACCTAACACCGGGGAGCTGTTTTTT. It is translated as CASRGLPNTGELFF. Full variable domain (rest looked up from reference TRBV2 and TRBJ2-2): EPEVTQTPSHQVTQMGQEVILRCVPISNHLYFYWYRQILGQKVEFLVSFYNNEISEKSEIFDDQFSVERPDGSNFTLKIRSTKLEDSAMYFCASRGLPNTGELFFGEGSRLTVL.

The chain has TRBV4-1 and TRBJ2-7; tentatively, D is TRBD1 (6 bases). Germline V gene lookup returns CDR1 MGHRA and CDR2 YSYEKL. V was clipped by 0 bases and J by 4 bases, with 19 bases between them. The CDR3 has 17 residues. CDR3 in amino acids: CASSQDEWGQTHYEQYF. The DNA of the CDR3 is TGCGCCAGCAGCCAAGATGAATGGGGACAAACCCATTACGAGCAGTACTTC.

The chain joins TRBV7-8 to TRBJ2-5; 10 nucleotides match TRBD2. The junction had 12 bases not matched to a gene; V was cut back by 5 bases and J by 6 bases. The CDR3 has 16 amino acids. The germline CDR1 and CDR2 sequences are SGHVS and FQNEAQ. The CDR3 is CASSTSSGRGPKTQYF. CDR3 sequence (DNA): TGTGCCAGCAGCACTTCTAGCGGGAGAGGCCCAAAGACCCAGTACTTC.

This clone has a single count. V and J are TRBV12-5 and TRBJ2-1, with 9 bases identical to TRBD1. CDR1 and CDR2 (germline): LGHNT, FRNRAP. The CDR3 has 16 amino acids. V lost 0 bases, J lost 7 bases, and 7 bases stayed unmatched. The chain's CDR3 is CASGLVLRDRENEQFF. DNA for the CDR3: TGTGCTAGTGGTTTGGTACTAAGGGACAGGGAAAATGAGCAGTTCTTC.

V usage is TRBV12-5 and J usage is TRBJ2-1; 11 bases match TRBD2. Germline values: CDR1 LGHNT, CDR2 FRNRAP. V lost 5 bases and J lost 7; bases outside the gene matches: 7. The CDR3 extends over 15 amino acids. The CDR3 bases are TGTGCTAGTGGTACTCTAGCGGGAGGTGGTAATGAGCAGTTCTTC. This translates into CASGTLAGGGNEQFF.

V and J are TRBV7-6 and TRBJ2-5; D is possibly TRBD2 (5 bases). The V and J ends lost 2 bases and 2 bases respectively, with 9 bases between them. The germline gives CDR1 SGHVS, CDR2 FNYEAQ. The CDR3 totals 14 residues. For the CDR3, the DNA is TGTGCCAGCAGCTTAAGACGGAGGCAAGAGACCCAGTACTTC. This codes for CASSLRRRQETQYF.